One sample yielded the 5 T cell receptor beta chains listed below, sequenced in a study of T cells after posttransplantation cyclophosphamide. Profiled with immunoSEQ multiplex PCR; TCRdb holds only in-frame clones, not every one. Of approximately 22,000 clones in the sample, 73% were seen once. The sequenced sample consisted of memory CD4+ T cells sorted from PBMCs. These receptors were obtained from a woman aged 55-75 years in good health, CMV-negative, and a related stem cell transplant donor.

The rearrangement links TRBV10-1 to TRBJ1-5; D is uncertain. Germline V gene lookup returns CDR1 WNHNN and CDR2 SYGVQD (reference sequence). Trimming pared 0 bases from V and 3 bases from J, leaving 3 bases between. The CDR3 length is 13 residues. The CDR3 DNA reads as TGCGCCAGCAGTGAGTCCCTCAATCAGCCCCAGCATTTT. Translating it yields CASSESLNQPQHF.

This sequence joins TRBV30 and TRBJ2-2, with 9 bases identical to TRBD1. The germline CDR1 and CDR2 sequences are GTSNPN and SVGIG (reference sequence). Unmatched junction bases numbered 8, after V lost 1 base and J lost 8 bases. This CDR3 contains 15 residues. The CDR3 here is CAWSARDRDFGELFF. The CDR3, as DNA: TGTGCCTGGAGTGCCAGGGACAGGGATTTTGGGGAGCTGTTTTTT.

V gene TRBV19 combines with J gene TRBJ2-2; TRBD1 matches 7 bases. In germline, CDR1 is LNHDA, CDR2 SQIVND (reference sequence). The V gene end was trimmed by 6 bases and the J gene end by 8 bases; junction bases not matched to a gene: 15. This CDR3 is 16 amino acids long. CDR3 sequence: CASSGGTVAQYGELFF. Here the CDR3 DNA reads TGTGCCAGTAGCGGTGGGACAGTGGCGCAGTATGGGGAGCTGTTTTTT.

This clone was observed a single time. The gene calls are TRBV7-2 and TRBJ2-2; no clear D gene. This CDR3 has 13 amino acids. Germline CDR1 SGHTA, CDR2 FQGNSA. Trimming cost V 1 base and J 7 bases, with 7 bases left between them. CDR3 in amino acids: CASSLVYGGELFF. The DNA of the CDR3 is TGTGCCAGCAGCTTAGTGTACGGCGGGGAGCTGTTTTTT.

The chain employs TRBV9 and TRBJ2-7; TRBD2 is a possible D gene (5 bases). The CDR3 is 13 residues long. Trimming pared 1 base from V and 7 bases from J, leaving 12 bases between. Looked up from germline, CDR1 is SGDLS and CDR2 is YYNGEE. The CDR3 nucleotides read TGTGCCAGCAGCGTAACTAGTGGCTGGGAGCAGTACTTC. Residues: CASSVTSGWEQYF.